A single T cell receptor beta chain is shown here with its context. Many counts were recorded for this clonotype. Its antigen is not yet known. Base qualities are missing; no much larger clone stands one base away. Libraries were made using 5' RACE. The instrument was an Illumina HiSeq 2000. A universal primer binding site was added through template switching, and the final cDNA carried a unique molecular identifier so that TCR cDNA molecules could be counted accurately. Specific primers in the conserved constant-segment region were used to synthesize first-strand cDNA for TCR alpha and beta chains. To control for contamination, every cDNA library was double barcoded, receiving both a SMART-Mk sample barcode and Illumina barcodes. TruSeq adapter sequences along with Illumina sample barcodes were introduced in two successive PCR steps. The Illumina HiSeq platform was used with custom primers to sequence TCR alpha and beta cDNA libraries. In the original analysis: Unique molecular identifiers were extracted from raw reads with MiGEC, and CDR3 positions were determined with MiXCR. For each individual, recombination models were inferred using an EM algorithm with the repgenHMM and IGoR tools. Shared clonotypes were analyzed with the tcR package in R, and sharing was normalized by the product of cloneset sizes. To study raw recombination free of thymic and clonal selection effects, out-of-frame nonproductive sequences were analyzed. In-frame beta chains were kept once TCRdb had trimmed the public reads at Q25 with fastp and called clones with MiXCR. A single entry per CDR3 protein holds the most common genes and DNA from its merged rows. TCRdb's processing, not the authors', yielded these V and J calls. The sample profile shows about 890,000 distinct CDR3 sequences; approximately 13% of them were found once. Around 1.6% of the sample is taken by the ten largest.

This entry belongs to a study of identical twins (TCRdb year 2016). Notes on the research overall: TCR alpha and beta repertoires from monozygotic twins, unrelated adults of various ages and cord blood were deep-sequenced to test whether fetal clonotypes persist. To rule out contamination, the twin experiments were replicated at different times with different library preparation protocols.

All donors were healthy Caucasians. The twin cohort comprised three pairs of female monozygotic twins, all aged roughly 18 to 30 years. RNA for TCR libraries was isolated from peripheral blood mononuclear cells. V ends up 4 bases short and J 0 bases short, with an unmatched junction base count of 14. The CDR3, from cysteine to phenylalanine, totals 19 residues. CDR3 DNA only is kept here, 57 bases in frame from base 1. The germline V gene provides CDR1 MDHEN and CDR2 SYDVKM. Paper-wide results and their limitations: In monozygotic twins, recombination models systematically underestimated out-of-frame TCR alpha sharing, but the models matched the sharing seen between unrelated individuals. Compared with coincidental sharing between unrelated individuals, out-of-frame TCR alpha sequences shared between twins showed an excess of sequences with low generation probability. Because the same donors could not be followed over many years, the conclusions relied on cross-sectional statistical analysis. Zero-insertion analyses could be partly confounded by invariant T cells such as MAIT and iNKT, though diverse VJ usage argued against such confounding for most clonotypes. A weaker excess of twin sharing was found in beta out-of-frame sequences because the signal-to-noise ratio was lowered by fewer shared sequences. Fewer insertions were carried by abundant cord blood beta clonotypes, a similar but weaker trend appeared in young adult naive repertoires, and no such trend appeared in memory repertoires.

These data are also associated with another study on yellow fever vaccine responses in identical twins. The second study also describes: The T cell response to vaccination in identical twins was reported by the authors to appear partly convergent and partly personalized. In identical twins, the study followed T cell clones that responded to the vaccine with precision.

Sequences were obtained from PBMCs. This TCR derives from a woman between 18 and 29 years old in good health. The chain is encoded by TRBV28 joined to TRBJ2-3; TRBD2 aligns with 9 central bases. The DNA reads TGTGCCAGCAGTTCAATAGGCCTTGGGCTAGCGGGGAGCACAGATACGCAGTATTTT. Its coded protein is CASSSIGLGLAGSTDTQYF.